This T cell receptor beta chain appears in the sequencing data of a study of blood T cell repertoires in COVID-19. Across the study: Acute and convalescent COVID-19 specimens originated in the United States, Italy and Spain. PBMCs, B-cell-depleted T cells, or T cells were the source of the cDNA or gDNA that made up the material.

The CDR3 loop spans 16 amino acids. Trimming cost V 2 bases and J 3 bases, with 17 bases left between them. CDR1 is GTSNPN and CDR2 is SVGIG in the germline V gene (reference sequence). The authors' processing: Nucleated cell number was recorded as an estimate derived from reference gene primer amplification. Only in-frame clones appear in the TCRdb table, and some are missing; sequencing was by immunoSEQ multiplex PCR. That table gives V, J and clone size, and the DNA gave D and trimming. The sample lists roughly 200,000 clones; approximately 83% were seen once. This TCR was recovered from a human donor with active or convalescent COVID-19. The donor label of this sample is uncertain. The chain is built from TRBV30 and TRBJ1-5; tentative D call: TRBD1 (6 bases). The sample taken for sequencing was peripheral blood. The CDR3 DNA follows: TGTGCCTGGAGTCGTGGGGGGGCCCAATCCAATCAGCCCCAGCATTTT. The encoded protein is CAWSRGGAQSNQPQHF.